This TCR beta chain originates from a study of T-cell memory formation after mild COVID-19. TCRdb ran MiXCR on the 5' RACE reads and lists one entry per CDR3 protein. The data contain about 320,000 distinct CDR3 sequences, 14% of them seen just once; the ten biggest clones take up roughly 21%. Study-wide results and caveats: Clones that contracted from day 15 to 85 were balanced CD4/CD8, while later expanders leaned CD4+.

The CDR3 spans 13 residues. Germline assignment: CDR1 KGHDR and CDR2 SFDVKD. With respect to this clonotype: The antigen remains undetermined. One junction end disagrees with the germline gene, perhaps due to a read error.

This TCR was sampled from a young man who had mild COVID-19 (a few samples of this study predate the infection). Cell type and time point are not known. V usage is TRBV24-1 and J usage is TRBJ2-5; no reliable D call. Sequenced: PBMCs or a T cell subset sorted from them (not recorded which). The CDR3 loop is CATSHLIVETQYF. CDR3 nucleotide sequence: TGTGCCACCAGTCATTTGATCGTAGAGACCCAGTACTTC.